One and the same sample provided the 21 T cell receptor beta chains below, sequenced in a study of blood T cell repertoires in COVID-19. Sequenced by immunoSEQ multiplex PCR; TCRdb stores in-frame clones only, minus some. The sample contains tens of thousands of clones, approximately 86% of which appear only once. The sequenced material came from peripheral blood. The receptor source for this set is a man between 35 and 55 years old with COVID-19, enrolled during active disease.

The chain links TRBV19 to TRBJ1-5, with a tentative D call TRBD1 (6 bases). Deletions cut 7 bases from V and 1 base from J, with 11 bases between. Germline CDR1 and CDR2: LNHDA and SQIVND (reference sequence). The CDR3 spans 14 residues. The CDR3 nucleotides read TGTGCCAGTACCGTAGGACAGAGCAATCAGCCCCAGCATTTT. Protein: CASTVGQSNQPQHF.

This clone was seen a handful of times. V usage is TRBV7-6 and J usage is TRBJ2-7; 8 nucleotides line up with TRBD1. V dropped 1 base and J dropped 4; count of bases not matched to a gene: 3. Germline values: CDR1 SGHVS, CDR2 FNYEAQ. The CDR3 runs to 14 residues. CDR3 loop: CASSLGRGLYEQYF. Here the CDR3 DNA reads TGTGCCAGCAGCTTAGGCAGGGGGCTATACGAGCAGTACTTC.

The chain links TRBV5-1 to TRBJ2-5; 10 bases align to TRBD1. The J segment lost 5 bases and the V segment lost 0 bases, leaving 1 base of the junction unmatched. The CDR3 totals 14 residues. Germline CDR1 SGHRS, CDR2 YFSETQ. This CDR3 is CASSLGQGAETQYF. CDR3 coding DNA: TGCGCCAGCAGCTTGGGACAGGGGGCGGAGACCCAGTACTTC.

This chain connects TRBV15 to TRBJ1-6; 8 nucleotides align to TRBD1. The germline V gene encodes CDR1 LNHNV and CDR2 YYDKDF (reference sequence). The CDR3 loop spans 17 amino acids. Unmatched junction bases numbered 11, after V lost 0 bases and J lost 10 bases. CDR3 bases: TGTGCCACCAGCAGAGATAGGGTCTCAGGGGGCCGGTCACCCCTCCACTTT. Encoded protein: CATSRDRVSGGRSPLHF.

The chain recombines TRBV5-1 with TRBJ1-4; D not resolved. The CDR3 has 14 residues. V lost 3 bases, J lost 3 bases, and 9 bases lay in between. From germline, CDR1 is SGHRS and CDR2 YFSETQ. The CDR3 sequence is CASSSTEANEKLFF. The CDR3 DNA follows: TGCGCCAGCAGCTCGACCGAGGCTAATGAAAAACTGTTTTTT. The variable domain in full, with the rest retrieved from reference TRBV5-1 and TRBJ1-4, is KAGVTQTPRYLIKTRGQQVTLSCSPISGHRSVSWYQQTPGQGLQFLFEYFSETQRNKGNFPGRFSGRQFSNSRSEMNVSTLELGDSALYLCASSSTEANEKLFFGSGTQLSVL.

V and J are TRBV21-1 and TRBJ2-3; the D call of TRBD2 is as the table states it, not checked on the DNA. TRBV21-1 is designated a pseudogene. This CDR3 spans 14 amino acids. CDR3 coding DNA: TGTGCCAGCAGCATGGAGTACCAACCAGATACGCAGTATTTT. This encodes CASSMEYQPDTQYF.

This clone has only one observation. The V call is TRBV7-9, the J call TRBJ1-1; D gene unclear. Germline V gives CDR1 SEHNR, CDR2 FQNEAQ (reference sequence). Trimming removed 3 bases from V and 4 bases from J, with 6 bases in between. The CDR3 covers 12 residues. The chain's CDR3 is CASSFGVTEAFF. CDR3 nucleotides: TGTGCCAGCAGCTTCGGTGTCACTGAAGCTTTCTTT.

The CDR3 bases are TGTGCCAGCAGTTTTCGGGGGGCCGGGGACGAGCAGTACTTC. Its translation is CASSFRGAGDEQYF. The gene calls are TRBV28 and TRBJ2-7; D is perhaps TRBD2 (7 bases). This CDR3 contains 14 residues. V lost 3 bases, J lost 5 bases, and 14 bases lay in between. The germline V gene has CDR1 MDHEN and CDR2 SYDVKM.

The chain recombines TRBV28 with TRBJ1-6, with 8 positions matching TRBD1. Losses at the gene ends were 5 bases for V and 9 bases for J; bases not matched to a gene: 9. The length of the CDR3 is 15 residues. Germline V CDR1 and CDR2: MDHEN, SYDVKM. The CDR3 here is CASSPQGQGSSPLHF. For the CDR3, the DNA is TGTGCCAGCAGTCCCCAAGGACAGGGTAGTTCACCCCTCCACTTT.

The count of this clone is one. This chain links TRBV27 with TRBJ2-1; 9 positions agree with TRBD1. Germline V gene data show CDR1 as MNHEY and CDR2 as SMNVEV (reference sequence). There are 16 residues in the CDR3. V gave up 0 bases and J gave up 5 bases; unmatched junction bases: 5. CDR3 sequence reads: CASSLSSGTGHNEQFF. The CDR3 DNA reads TGTGCCAGCAGTTTATCGTCGGGGACAGGGCACAATGAGCAGTTCTTC.

The chain links TRBV19 to TRBJ1-1; maybe TRBD1 (5 bases). Germline CDR1 LNHDA, CDR2 SQIVND (reference sequence). The germline V and J ends were trimmed by 7 bases and 3 bases, with 18 bases remaining between them. The CDR3 runs 15 residues. The CDR3 loop reads CASTPPGQGYTEAFF. DNA for the CDR3: TGTGCCAGTACTCCGCCTGGGCAGGGTTACACTGAAGCTTTCTTT.

The rearrangement links TRBV5-6 to TRBJ2-1; D not certain. V was clipped by 2 bases and J by 0 bases, with 6 bases between them. The CDR3 runs 14 residues. From germline, CDR1 is SGHDT and CDR2 YYEEEE. The CDR3 nucleotides are TGTGCCAGCAGCTTCGAGAGCTCCTACAATGAGCAGTTCTTC. Translation: CASSFESSYNEQFF.

The chain has TRBV3-1 (or the pseudogene TRBV3-2) and TRBJ1-4; D gene unclear. CDR1 is LGHDT and CDR2 is YNNKEL in the germline V gene (reference sequence). Trimming stripped 1 base from V and 5 bases from J, with 17 bases between. The length of the CDR3 is 17 residues. The DNA for the CDR3 is TGTGCCAGCAGCCAAGTGGGTTCGGGGTCATTAAATGAAAAACTGTTTTTT. This translates into CASSQVGSGSLNEKLFF.

This chain joins TRBV4-1 and TRBJ1-5; D perhaps matches TRBD1 (6 bases). Germline CDR1 reads MGHRA; CDR2 reads YSYEKL. With 2 bases removed from V and 0 bases from J, the gap between germline ends came to 11 bases. The CDR3 sequence is 16 residues long. The CDR3 DNA follows: TGCGCCAGCAGCCAACCCTACAGGGATAGCAATCAGCCCCAGCATTTT. Amino acid sequence: CASSQPYRDSNQPQHF.

The V and J genes are TRBV7-2 and TRBJ2-1, with 9 bases that match TRBD2. CDR3 length: 14 amino acids. Trimming removed 5 bases from V and 8 bases from J; junction bases left unmatched: 7. The germline gives CDR1 SGHTA, CDR2 FQGNSA. DNA of the CDR3: TGTGCCAGCAGCCCGGGACTAGCTAGCGATGAGCAGTTCTTC. It is translated as CASSPGLASDEQFF.

The chain recombines TRBV10-1 with TRBJ2-3, with 7 bases fitting TRBD1. This CDR3 comprises 14 residues. Germline CDR1 reads WNHNN; CDR2 reads SYGVQD (reference sequence). Losses at the gene ends were 2 bases for V and 5 bases for J; bases not matched to a gene: 4. The CDR3 sequence: CASSEPTGEDTQYF. In DNA form, the CDR3 reads TGCGCCAGCAGTGAGCCCACAGGGGAAGATACGCAGTATTTT.

The chain has TRBV4-1 and TRBJ1-5; D unclear. CDR1 and CDR2 from the germline V gene are MGHRA and YSYEKL. V dropped 2 bases and J dropped 6 bases, with 14 bases sitting between them. The CDR3 is 15 amino acids. CDR3 DNA: TGCGCCAGCAGCCAACGGTCCGCGGGATTTCAGCCCCAGCATTTT. Translation: CASSQRSAGFQPQHF.

The chain joins TRBV15 to TRBJ1-5; D might be TRBD1 (6 bases). The CDR3 is 18 residues long. In germline, CDR1 is LNHNV, CDR2 YYDKDF (reference sequence). Trimming left V 0 bases short and J 1 base short, with 16 bases between. CDR3 region: CATSRDQNEGVSNQPQHF. The DNA for the CDR3 is TGTGCCACCAGCAGAGATCAGAATGAGGGGGTCAGCAATCAGCCCCAGCATTTT.

The rearrangement joins TRBV14 to TRBJ2-2; a possible D gene is TRBD2 (5 bases). Germline V gene sequence: CDR1 SGHDN, CDR2 FVKESK. The V end lost 5 bases, the J end lost 7 bases, and 14 bases lay between the germline ends. The CDR3 runs 14 residues. The DNA for the CDR3 is TGTGCCAGCAGCGATGGAGGCCGTGACGGGGAGCTGTTTTTT. Residues: CASSDGGRDGELFF.

The chain links TRBV5-4 to TRBJ1-4; D not resolved. Germline lookup yields CDR1 SGHNT and CDR2 YYREEE (reference sequence). There are 15 residues in the CDR3. Trimming removed 4 bases at V and 5 bases at J, with 15 bases between. The CDR3 DNA sequence: TGTGCCAGCAGCCCCGGAGGGAAAGGGAATGAAAAACTGTTTTTT. It is translated as CASSPGGKGNEKLFF.

The chain links TRBV7-3 to TRBJ2-3; 7 bases agree with TRBD2. There are 14 residues in the CDR3. With V trimmed by 4 bases and J by 1 base, 2 bases remained unmatched. In germline, CDR1 is SGHTA, CDR2 FQGTGA. CDR3: CASSSSGGTDTQYF. The CDR3 DNA reads TGTGCCAGCAGCTCGAGCGGGGGCACAGATACGCAGTATTTT.